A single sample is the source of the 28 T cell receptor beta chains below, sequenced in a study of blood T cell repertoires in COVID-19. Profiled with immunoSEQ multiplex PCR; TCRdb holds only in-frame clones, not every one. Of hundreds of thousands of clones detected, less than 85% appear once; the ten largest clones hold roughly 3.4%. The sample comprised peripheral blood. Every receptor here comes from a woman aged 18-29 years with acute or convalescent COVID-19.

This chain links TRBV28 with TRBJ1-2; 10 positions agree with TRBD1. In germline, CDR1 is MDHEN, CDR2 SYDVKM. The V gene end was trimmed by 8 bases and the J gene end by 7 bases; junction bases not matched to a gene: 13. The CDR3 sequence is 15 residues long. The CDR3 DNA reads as TGTGCCAGCTGGGAGGGACAGGGGCGCCCCCTTGGCTACACCTTC. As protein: CASWEGQGRPLGYTF.

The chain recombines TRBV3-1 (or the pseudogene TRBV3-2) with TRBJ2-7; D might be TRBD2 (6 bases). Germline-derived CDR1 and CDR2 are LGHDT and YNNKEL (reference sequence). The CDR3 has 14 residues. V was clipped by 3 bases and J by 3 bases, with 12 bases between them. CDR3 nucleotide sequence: TGTGCCAGCAGCCATGGGGGAGGCGGCTACGAGCAGTACTTC. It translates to CASSHGGGGYEQYF.

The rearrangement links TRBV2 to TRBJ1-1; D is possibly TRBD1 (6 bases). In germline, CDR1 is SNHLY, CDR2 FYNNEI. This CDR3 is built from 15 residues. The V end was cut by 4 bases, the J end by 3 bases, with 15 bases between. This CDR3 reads CASSVSGAGDTEAFF. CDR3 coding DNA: TGTGCCAGCAGTGTTTCAGGGGCGGGGGACACTGAAGCTTTCTTT.

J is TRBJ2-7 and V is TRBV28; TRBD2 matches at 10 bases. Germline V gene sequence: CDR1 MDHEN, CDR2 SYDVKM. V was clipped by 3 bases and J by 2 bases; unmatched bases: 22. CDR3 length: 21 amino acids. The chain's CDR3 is CASSFTSVVAGGWGLTYEQYF. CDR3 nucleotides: TGTGCCAGCAGTTTCACCTCGGTGGTAGCGGGAGGTTGGGGGTTAACCTACGAGCAGTACTTC.

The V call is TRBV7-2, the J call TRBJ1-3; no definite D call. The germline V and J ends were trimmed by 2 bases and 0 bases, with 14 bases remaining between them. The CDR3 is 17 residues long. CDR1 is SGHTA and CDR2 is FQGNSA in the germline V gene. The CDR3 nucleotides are TGTGCCAGCAGCTTAATGGGAGAAAGTTTCTCTGGAAACACCATATATTTT. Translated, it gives CASSLMGESFSGNTIYF.

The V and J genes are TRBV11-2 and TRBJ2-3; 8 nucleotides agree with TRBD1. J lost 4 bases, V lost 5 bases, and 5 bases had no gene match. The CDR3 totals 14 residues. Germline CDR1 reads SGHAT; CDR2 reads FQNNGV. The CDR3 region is CASSADRAADTQYF. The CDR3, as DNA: TGTGCCAGCAGCGCGGACAGGGCAGCAGATACGCAGTATTTT. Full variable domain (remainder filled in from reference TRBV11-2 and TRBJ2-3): EAGVAQSPRYKIIEKRQSVAFWCNPISGHATLYWYQQILGQGPKLLIQFQNNGVVDDSQLPKDRFSAERLKGVDSTLKIQPAKLEDSAVYLCASSADRAADTQYFGPGTRLTVL.

The CDR3, as DNA: TGCGCCAGTAAAGAGCCCGTGACAGGGGGCTCCTACGAGCAGTACTTC. It specifies CASKEPVTGGSYEQYF. V usage is TRBV5-1 and J usage is TRBJ2-7, with 9 bases identical to TRBD1. Germline CDR1 is SGHRS and CDR2 is YFSETQ. The CDR3 totals 16 residues. Trimming at V came to 8 bases and at J to 0 bases, leaving 12 bases not matched to a gene.

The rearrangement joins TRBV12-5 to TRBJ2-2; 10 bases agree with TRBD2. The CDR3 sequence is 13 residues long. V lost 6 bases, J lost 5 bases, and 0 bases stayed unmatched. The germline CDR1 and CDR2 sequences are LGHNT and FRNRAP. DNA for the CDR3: TGTGCTAGTGGAGCGGGGGGGACCGGGGAGCTGTTTTTT. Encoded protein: CASGAGGTGELFF.

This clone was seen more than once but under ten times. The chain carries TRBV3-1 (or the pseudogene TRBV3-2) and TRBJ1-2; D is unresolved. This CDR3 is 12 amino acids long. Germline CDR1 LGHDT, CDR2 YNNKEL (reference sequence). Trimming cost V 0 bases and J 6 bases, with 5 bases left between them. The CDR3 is CASSQDRDGYTF. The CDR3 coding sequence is TGTGCCAGCAGCCAAGATCGAGATGGCTACACCTTC.

The CDR3 spells CASSFASSGNTIYF. DNA for the CDR3: TGTGCCAGCAGTTTCGCCAGCTCTGGAAACACCATATATTTT. This chain connects TRBV27 to TRBJ1-3; D gene ambiguous. The CDR3 is 14 amino acids. Germline values: CDR1 MNHEY, CDR2 SMNVEV (reference sequence). V was shortened by 3 bases and J by 0 bases, with 6 bases between the two germline ends.

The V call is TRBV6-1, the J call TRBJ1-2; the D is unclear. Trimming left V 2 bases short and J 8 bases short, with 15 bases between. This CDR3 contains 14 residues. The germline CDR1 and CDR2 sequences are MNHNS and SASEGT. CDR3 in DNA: TGTGCCAGCAGTGAACCCCGCGGGGATGGCGGCTACACCTTC. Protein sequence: CASSEPRGDGGYTF.

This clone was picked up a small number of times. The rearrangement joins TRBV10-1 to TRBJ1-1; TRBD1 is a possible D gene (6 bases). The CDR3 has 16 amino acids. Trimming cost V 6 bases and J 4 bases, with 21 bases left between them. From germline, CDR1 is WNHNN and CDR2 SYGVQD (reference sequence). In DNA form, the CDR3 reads TGCGCCAGCAGCAGAGCGCAATACAGGGTGTGCACTGAAGCTTTCTTT. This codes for CASSRAQYRVCTEAFF.

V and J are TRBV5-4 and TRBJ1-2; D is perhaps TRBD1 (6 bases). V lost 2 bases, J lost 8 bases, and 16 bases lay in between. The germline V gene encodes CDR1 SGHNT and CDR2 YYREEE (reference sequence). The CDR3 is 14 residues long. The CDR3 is CASSFFDRIQGYTF. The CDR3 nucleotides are TGTGCCAGCAGCTTCTTTGACAGGATTCAAGGCTACACCTTC. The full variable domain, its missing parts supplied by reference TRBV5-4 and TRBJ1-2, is ETGVTQSPTHLIKTRGQQVTLRCSSQSGHNTVSWYQQALGQGPQFIFQYYREEENGRGNFPPRFSGLQFPNYSSELNVNALELDDSALYLCASSFFDRIQGYTFGSGTRLTVV.

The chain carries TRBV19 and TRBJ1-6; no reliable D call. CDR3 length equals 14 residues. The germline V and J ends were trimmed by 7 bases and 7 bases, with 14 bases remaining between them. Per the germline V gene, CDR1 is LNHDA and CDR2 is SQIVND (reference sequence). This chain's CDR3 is CASTEGLSNSPLHF. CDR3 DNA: TGTGCCAGTACCGAGGGCCTATCAAATTCACCCCTCCACTTT.

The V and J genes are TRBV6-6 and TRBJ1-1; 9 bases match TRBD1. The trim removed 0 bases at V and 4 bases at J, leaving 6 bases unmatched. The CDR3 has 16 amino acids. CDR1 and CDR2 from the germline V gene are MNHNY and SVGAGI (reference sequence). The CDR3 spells CASSYSGTGFGTEAFF. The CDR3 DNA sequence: TGTGCCAGCAGTTACTCCGGGACAGGGTTCGGCACTGAAGCTTTCTTT.

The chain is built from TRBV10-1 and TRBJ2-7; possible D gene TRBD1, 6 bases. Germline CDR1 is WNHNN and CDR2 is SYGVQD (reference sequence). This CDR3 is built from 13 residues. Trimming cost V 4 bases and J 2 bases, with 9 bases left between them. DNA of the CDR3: TGCGCCAGCAGTGCCAGGGGAACCTACGAGCAGTACTTC. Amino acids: CASSARGTYEQYF.

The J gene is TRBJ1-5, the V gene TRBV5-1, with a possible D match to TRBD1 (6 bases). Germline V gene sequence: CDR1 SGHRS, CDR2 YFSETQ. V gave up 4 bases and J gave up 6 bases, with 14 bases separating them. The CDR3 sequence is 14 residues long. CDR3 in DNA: TGCGCCAGCAGCCGATCCCCAGGGGCTCAGCCCCAGCATTTT. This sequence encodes CASSRSPGAQPQHF.

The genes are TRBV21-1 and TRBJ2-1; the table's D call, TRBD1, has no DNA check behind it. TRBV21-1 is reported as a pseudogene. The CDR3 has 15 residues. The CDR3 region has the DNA TGTGCCAGCAGCATTATGGGACAGGGGTCCAATGAGCAGTTCTTC. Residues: CASSIMGQGSNEQFF.

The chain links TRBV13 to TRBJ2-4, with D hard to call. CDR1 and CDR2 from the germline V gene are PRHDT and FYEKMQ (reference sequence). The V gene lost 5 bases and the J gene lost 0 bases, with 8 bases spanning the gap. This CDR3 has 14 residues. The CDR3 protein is CASSGRLAKNIQYF. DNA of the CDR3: TGTGCCAGCAGCGGCCGATTAGCCAAAAACATTCAGTACTTC.

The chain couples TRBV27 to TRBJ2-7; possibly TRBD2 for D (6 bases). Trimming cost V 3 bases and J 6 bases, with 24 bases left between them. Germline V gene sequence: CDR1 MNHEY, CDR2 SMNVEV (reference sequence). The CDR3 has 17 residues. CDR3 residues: CASSLGRTLRWEGEQYF. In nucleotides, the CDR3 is TGTGCCAGCAGTTTGGGGAGGACTTTGCGGTGGGAAGGCGAGCAGTACTTC.

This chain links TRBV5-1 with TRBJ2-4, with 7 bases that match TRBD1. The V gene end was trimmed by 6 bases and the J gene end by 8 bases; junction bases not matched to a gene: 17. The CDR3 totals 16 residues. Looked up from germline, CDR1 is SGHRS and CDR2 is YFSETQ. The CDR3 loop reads CASTTGDSGGSDIQYF. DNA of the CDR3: TGCGCCAGCACTACTGGGGACAGTGGGGGCTCTGACATTCAGTACTTC.

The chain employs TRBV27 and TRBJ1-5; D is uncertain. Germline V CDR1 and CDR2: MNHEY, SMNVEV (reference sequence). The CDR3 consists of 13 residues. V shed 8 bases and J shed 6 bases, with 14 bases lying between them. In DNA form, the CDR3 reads TGTGCCAGCGGAAACGGGGTCACTCAGCCCCAGCATTTT. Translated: CASGNGVTQPQHF.

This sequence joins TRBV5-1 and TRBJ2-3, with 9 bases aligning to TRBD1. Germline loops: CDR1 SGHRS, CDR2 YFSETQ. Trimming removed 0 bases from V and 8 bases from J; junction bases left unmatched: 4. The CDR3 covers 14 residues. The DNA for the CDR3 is TGCGCCAGCAGCTTGGAGGGACAGGGCAGTACGCAGTATTTT. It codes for CASSLEGQGSTQYF. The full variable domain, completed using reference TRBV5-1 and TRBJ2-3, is KAGVTQTPRYLIKTRGQQVTLSCSPISGHRSVSWYQQTPGQGLQFLFEYFSETQRNKGNFPGRFSGRQFSNSRSEMNVSTLELGDSALYLCASSLEGQGSTQYFGPGTRLTVL.

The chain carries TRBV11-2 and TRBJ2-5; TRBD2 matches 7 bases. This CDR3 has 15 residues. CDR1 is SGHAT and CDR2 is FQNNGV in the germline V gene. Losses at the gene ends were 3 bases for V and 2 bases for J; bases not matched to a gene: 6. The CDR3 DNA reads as TGTGCCAGCAGCTTGGAGCTAGCGGTACAAGAGACCCAGTACTTC. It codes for CASSLELAVQETQYF.

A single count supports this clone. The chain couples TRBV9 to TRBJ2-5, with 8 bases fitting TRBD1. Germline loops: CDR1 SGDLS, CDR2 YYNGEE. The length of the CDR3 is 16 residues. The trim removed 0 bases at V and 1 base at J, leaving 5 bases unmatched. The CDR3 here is CASSVDGRGRQETQYF. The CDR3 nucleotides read TGTGCCAGCAGCGTAGACGGCAGGGGGCGCCAAGAGACCCAGTACTTC.

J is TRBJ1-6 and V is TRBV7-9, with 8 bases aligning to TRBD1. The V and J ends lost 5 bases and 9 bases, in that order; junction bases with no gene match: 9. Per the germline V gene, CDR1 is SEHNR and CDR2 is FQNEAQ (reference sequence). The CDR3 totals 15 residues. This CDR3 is CASSQSDRGISPLHF. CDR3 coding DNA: TGTGCCAGCAGCCAATCCGACAGGGGAATTTCACCCCTCCACTTT.

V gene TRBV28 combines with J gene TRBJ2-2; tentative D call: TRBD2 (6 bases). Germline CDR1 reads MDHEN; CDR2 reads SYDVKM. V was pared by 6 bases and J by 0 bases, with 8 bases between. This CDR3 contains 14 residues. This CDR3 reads CASRSGANTGELFF. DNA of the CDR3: TGTGCCAGCAGATCGGGGGCGAACACCGGGGAGCTGTTTTTT.

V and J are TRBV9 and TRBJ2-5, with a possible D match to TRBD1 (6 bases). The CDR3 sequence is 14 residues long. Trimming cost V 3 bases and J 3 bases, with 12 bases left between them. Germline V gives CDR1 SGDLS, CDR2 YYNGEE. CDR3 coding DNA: TGTGCCAGCAGCGAAAACACAGGGAAAGAGACCCAGTACTTC. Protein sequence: CASSENTGKETQYF.